The 20 T cell receptor beta chains in this list originate from one sample, sequenced in a study of blood T cells in healthy people across ages. The use of a sample-barcoded 5' primer and a J-beta primer mix characterized a second PCR of about 7 to 12 cycles. A single record per CDR3 protein comes from TCRdb applying MiXCR to the 5' RACE reads. Of 1.5 million to 2 million distinct CDR3 sequences detected, roughly 27% appear once; the ten largest clones hold 7% to 9%. The sample comprised blood. All receptors come from a woman aged 25-40 years in good health.

V is TRBV12-3 or TRBV12-4 and J is TRBJ2-5, with D uncertain. Judging by the DNA end, TRBJ2-4 fits better; the J call may be wrong. This CDR3 region has 14 residues. In DNA form, the CDR3 reads TGTGCCAGCAGTTTAATGGCGGCCAAAAACATTCAGTACTTC. Translated, it gives CASSLMAAKNIQYF.

This clonotype was detected a few times. The chain's CDR3 is CASSLRGAGGVDEQFF. The CDR3 DNA is TGTGCCAGCAGCTTACGTGGAGCGGGAGGTGTGGATGAGCAGTTCTTC. The chain couples TRBV7-2 to TRBJ2-1; 9 bases line up with TRBD2. The CDR3 has 16 residues. Germline V CDR1 and CDR2: SGHTA, FQGNSA. V gave up 2 bases and J gave up 8 bases; unmatched junction bases: 10.

The rearrangement uses TRBV20-1 and TRBJ1-6; perhaps TRBD1 as D (5 bases). The germline V gene encodes CDR1 DFQATT and CDR2 SNEGSKA (reference sequence). The CDR3 sequence is 15 residues long. The germline V and J ends were trimmed by 5 bases and 7 bases, with 18 bases remaining between them. In DNA, the CDR3 is TGCAGTGCTCTCCGGGTGCCGGGGCCGAATTCACCCCTCCACTTT. This gives the protein CSALRVPGPNSPLHF.

The chain has TRBV7-9 and TRBJ2-5, with a weak D call TRBD2 (5 bases). V shed 4 bases and J shed 7 bases, with 16 bases lying between them. CDR3 length: 14 amino acids. Germline V gives CDR1 SEHNR, CDR2 FQNEAQ (reference sequence). Written as DNA, the CDR3 is TGTGCCAGCAGCTCCGAGTCGGGGTCGGGGACCCAGTACTTC. This codes for CASSSESGSGTQYF. The variable domain in full, with the rest retrieved from reference TRBV7-9 and TRBJ2-5, is DTGVSQNPRHKITKRGQNVTFRCDPISEHNRLYWYRQTLGQGPEFLTYFQNEAQLEKSRLLSDRFSAERPKGSFSTLEIQRTEQGDSAMYLCASSSESGSGTQYFGPGTRLLVL.

This clonotype was observed a few times. The chain carries TRBV29-1 and TRBJ1-1; D is undetermined. Germline V CDR1 and CDR2: SQVTM, ANQGSEA. Trimming stripped 4 bases from V and 0 bases from J, with 12 bases between. This CDR3 is 14 amino acids long. CDR3 sequence: CSVVVRGMNTEAFF. The CDR3 DNA is TGCAGCGTTGTTGTGCGGGGTATGAACACTGAAGCTTTCTTT.

This clonotype was recorded a few times. With a much larger clone just one base away, this may be a read error. This chain connects TRBV6-1 to TRBJ2-7, with 7 bases identical to TRBD1. With 8 bases clipped from V and 2 bases from J, the junction kept 9 bases outside the gene matches. Germline V gives CDR1 MNHNS, CDR2 SASEGT. The CDR3 has 14 amino acids. CDR3 region: CASEPLGTAYEQYF. The CDR3 DNA is TGTGCCAGCGAGCCCCTCGGGACAGCCTACGAGCAGTACTTC.

The table lists this clonotype with many counts. The CDR3 sequence: CASSQGSGKRGEQYF. In nucleotides, the CDR3 is TGCGCCAGCAGCCAAGGGAGTGGCAAAAGGGGGGAGCAGTACTTC. The chain recombines TRBV4-3 with TRBJ2-7; possibly TRBD1 for D (6 bases). The CDR3 runs to 15 residues. V lost 1 base to trimming and J lost 7 bases, with 17 bases between them. Germline assignment: CDR1 LGHNA and CDR2 YSLEER.

This clonotype was counted between two and nine times. The rearrangement uses TRBV27 and TRBJ1-1; a weak D match, TRBD1 (6 bases). CDR1 is MNHEY, CDR2 SMNVEV, per germline (reference sequence). Trimming took 6 bases from V and 7 from J, leaving 12 bases between them. This CDR3 contains 12 residues. CDR3 in DNA: TGTGCCAGCAGCGGGACACGGGATGAAGCTTTCTTT. Residues: CASSGTRDEAFF.

The table lists this clonotype with many counts. The chain uses TRBV7-2 and TRBJ2-3; D remains ambiguous. The CDR3 loop spans 13 amino acids. The germline V gene encodes CDR1 SGHTA and CDR2 FQGNSA. V dropped 0 bases and J dropped 5 bases, with 6 bases sitting between them. The CDR3 sequence: CASSLAERDTQYF. CDR3 sequence (DNA): TGTGCCAGCAGCTTAGCAGAACGAGATACGCAGTATTTT.

This clonotype was seen a handful of times. This chain links TRBV20-1 with TRBJ1-2; 7 bases fit TRBD1. Looked up from germline, CDR1 is DFQATT and CDR2 is SNEGSKA (reference sequence). CDR3 length: 13 residues. Unmatched junction bases numbered 6, after V lost 2 bases and J lost 6 bases. This chain's CDR3 is CSARQGGLDGYTF. The CDR3 bases are TGCAGTGCTAGACAGGGGGGATTGGATGGCTACACCTTC.

This clonotype was counted between two and nine times. The chain combines TRBV20-1 with TRBJ2-3; weak D call: TRBD1 (5 bases). Germline V gene sequence: CDR1 DFQATT, CDR2 SNEGSKA (reference sequence). Deletions cut 4 bases from V and 2 bases from J, with 13 bases between. The CDR3 runs to 14 residues. The CDR3 DNA sequence: TGCAGTGCTAAGGGGCCCCTCCACACAGATACGCAGTATTTT. It codes for CSAKGPLHTDTQYF.

This rearrangement joins TRBV20-1 to TRBJ1-1; a weak D match, TRBD1 (5 bases). CDR3 length equals 14 residues. Germline CDR1 is DFQATT and CDR2 is SNEGSKA (reference sequence). V was shortened by 0 bases and J by 1 base, with 9 bases between the two germline ends. CDR3 region: CSAREAGPNTEAFF. In DNA, the CDR3 is TGCAGTGCTAGAGAGGCAGGGCCGAACACTGAAGCTTTCTTT.

This clonotype was detected only a few times. V gene TRBV5-1 combines with J gene TRBJ2-3, with 8 positions matching TRBD2. The germline V gene has CDR1 SGHRS and CDR2 YFSETQ. Trimming took 3 bases from V and 4 from J; bases not matched to a gene: 4. The CDR3 runs to 14 residues. CDR3 loop: CASSSGGQSDTQYF. CDR3 coding DNA: TGCGCCAGCAGCTCGGGGGGGCAATCAGATACGCAGTATTTT. Based on the CDR3 plus reference TRBV5-1 and TRBJ2-3, the full variable domain is KAGVTQTPRYLIKTRGQQVTLSCSPISGHRSVSWYQQTPGQGLQFLFEYFSETQRNKGNFPGRFSGRQFSNSRSEMNVSTLELGDSALYLCASSSGGQSDTQYFGPGTRLTVL.

Only a few counts were recorded for this clonotype. The chain recombines TRBV29-1 with TRBJ1-6; maybe TRBD1 (6 bases). Trimming left V 6 bases short and J 6 bases short, with 15 bases between. The CDR3 extends over 14 amino acids. Germline CDR1 and CDR2: SQVTM and ANQGSEA. CDR3 coding DNA: TGCAGCGTGGGGGAGGACAGCAGTAATTCACCCCTCCACTTT. Amino acids: CSVGEDSSNSPLHF.

The rearrangement links TRBV5-6 to TRBJ2-1; no clear D. The CDR3 consists of 16 residues. Germline-derived CDR1 and CDR2 are SGHDT and YYEEEE. Trimming left V 0 bases short and J 7 bases short, with 17 bases between. CDR3 in amino acids: CASSLARRLSWNEQFF. The CDR3 nucleotides read TGTGCCAGCAGCTTGGCGCGGCGGTTGAGTTGGAATGAGCAGTTCTTC.

The chain uses TRBV12-3 or TRBV12-4 and TRBJ1-2; 7 bases match TRBD1. This CDR3 comprises 13 residues. V lost 4 bases and J lost 8; bases outside the gene matches: 7. The DNA for the CDR3 is TGTGCCAGCAGTTATACGGACAGGAGGGGCTACACCTTC. Protein: CASSYTDRRGYTF.

This clonotype has a handful of counts. This chain links TRBV19 with TRBJ2-5; TRBD2 agrees at 12 bases. Germline V lookup: CDR1 LNHDA, CDR2 SQIVND (reference sequence). V was clipped by 5 bases and J by 8 bases; unmatched bases: 15. The CDR3 is 17 residues long. The CDR3 reads CASSSPTSGGSRGTQYF. The CDR3 DNA reads as TGTGCCAGTAGTTCACCGACTAGCGGGGGTTCAAGAGGAACCCAGTACTTC.

This clonotype was counted a few times. The rearrangement joins TRBV7-7 to TRBJ2-5; the D is unclear. The CDR3 consists of 13 residues. Germline V gene lookup returns CDR1 SSHAT and CDR2 FNYEAQ (reference sequence). The V end lost 4 bases, the J end lost 4 bases, and 10 bases lay between the germline ends. CDR3 in DNA: TGTGCCAGCAGCTCCTCCCCGAGAGAGACCCAGTACTTC. Encoded protein: CASSSSPRETQYF. Together with reference TRBV7-7 and TRBJ2-5, the CDR3 gives the full variable domain: GAGVSQSPRYKVTKRGQDVTLRCDPISSHATLYWYQQALGQGPEFLTYFNYEAQPDKSGLPSDRFSAERPEGSISTLTIQRTEQRDSAMYRCASSSSPRETQYFGPGTRLLVL.

At least ten counts were recorded for this clonotype. This chain connects TRBV20-1 to TRBJ2-5, with a possible D match to TRBD2 (6 bases). This CDR3 contains 12 residues. Germline V gene data show CDR1 as DFQATT and CDR2 as SNEGSKA (reference sequence). V was clipped by 7 bases and J by 11 bases, with 20 bases between them. CDR3 loop: CSVSSQPREQYF. CDR3 bases: TGCAGTGTTTCTTCACAGCCCCGGGAGCAGTACTTC.

The V call is TRBV7-2, the J call TRBJ1-3, with D possibly being TRBD1 (6 bases). Germline V gene data show CDR1 as SGHTA and CDR2 as FQGNSA. The V end lost 4 bases, the J end lost 0 bases, and 10 bases lay between the germline ends. CDR3 size: 15 residues. DNA of the CDR3: TGTGCCAGCAGCTCTACAGGGTTCTCTGGAAACACCATATATTTT. This encodes CASSSTGFSGNTIYF.